The 5 T cell receptor beta chains presented below share a single source sample, sequenced in a study of blood T cells in healthy people across ages. Primed by a sample-barcoded 5' primer and a J-beta primer mix, a second PCR proceeded for roughly 6 to 12 cycles. TCRdb processed the 5' RACE reads anew with MiXCR; each CDR3 protein has one entry. This table has hundreds of thousands of distinct CDR3 sequences, 21% appearing once. What was sequenced was blood. The receptors originated from a man between 65 and 85 years old in good health.

In this sample, this clonotype turned up many times. The chain links TRBV3-1 to TRBJ2-7; D is unclear. Germline V lookup: CDR1 LGHDT, CDR2 YNNKEL (reference sequence). The CDR3 is 15 residues long. V was shortened by 0 bases and J by 3 bases, with 12 bases between the two germline ends. The CDR3 nucleotides read TGTGCCAGCAGCCAAGATAACCAGCCCGGCTACGAGCAGTACTTC. Its protein is CASSQDNQPGYEQYF.

This clonotype was recorded a few times. The chain has TRBV6-6 and TRBJ2-7; D may correspond to TRBD1 or TRBD2 (5 bases each). The V end lost 8 bases, the J end lost 7 bases, and 15 bases lay between the germline ends. CDR3 length equals 12 residues. Germline CDR1 is MNHNY and CDR2 is SVGAGI (reference sequence). The DNA for the CDR3 is TGTGCCAGCCACGGGACGCCTAGAGAGCAGTACTTC. Translating gives CASHGTPREQYF.

This clonotype came up a few times. The CDR3 here is CASSSGLAGGNNEQFF. The DNA of the CDR3 is TGTGCCAGCAGCTCCGGACTGGCGGGAGGGAACAATGAGCAGTTCTTC. The gene calls are TRBV7-9 and TRBJ2-1; 9 nucleotides align to TRBD2. The CDR3 loop spans 16 amino acids. Germline CDR1 reads SEHNR; CDR2 reads FQNEAQ (reference sequence). V lost 4 bases, J lost 5 bases, and 9 bases stayed unmatched.

This clonotype was detected ten times or more. The chain is built from TRBV20-1 and TRBJ1-4; 7 positions agree with TRBD1. CDR3 length: 13 amino acids. Per germline, CDR1 DFQATT and CDR2 SNEGSKA (reference sequence). V dropped 3 bases and J dropped 5; count of bases not matched to a gene: 3. The CDR3 here is CSARDRSNEKLFF. DNA of the CDR3: TGCAGTGCTAGGGACAGGTCAAATGAAAAACTGTTTTTT.

This chain uses TRBV14 with TRBJ2-1; the D call may be TRBD1 or TRBD2 (6 bases each). The CDR3 spans 15 residues. Trimming stripped 1 base from V and 7 bases from J, with 14 bases between. CDR1 and CDR2 from the germline V gene are SGHDN and FVKESK. The CDR3, as DNA: TGTGCCAGCAGCCAAGGCTATAAAGGGGGGAATGAGCAGTTCTTC. The encoded protein is CASSQGYKGGNEQFF.